The rows below give T cell receptor delta chains drawn from one sample of a study of Vδ1+ human thymocytes. TCRdb processed the multiplex PCR reads again with the CATT caller. The sample contains about 25,000 delta-chain clones, approximately 30% of which appear only once. The source material was Vdelta1+ gamma-delta thymocytes from the thymus. These receptors were collected from a boy in the first two years of life who had congenital heart surgery. Both conserved end residues are part of each CDR3.

v_call: TRDV1; j_call: TRDJ1; cdr3_aa: CALGACRGGSSHHINSVLGGYTDKLIF
v_call: TRDV1; j_call: TRDJ1; cdr3_aa: CALGGTRNLGLTDKLIF
v_call: TRDV1; j_call: TRDJ1; cdr3_aa: CALGDCSSRTGGYLYTDKLIF
v_call: TRDV1; j_call: TRDJ1; cdr3_aa: CALGDPWGIRSGGTDKLIF
v_call: TRDV1; j_call: TRDJ1; cdr3_aa: CALGEPGKLGNPLYTDKLIF
v_call: TRDV1; j_call: TRDJ1; cdr3_aa: CALGELPLGDTRYTDKLIF
v_call: TRDV1; j_call: TRDJ1; cdr3_aa: CALGESHSSHFTASDKLIF
v_call: TRDV1; j_call: TRDJ1; cdr3_aa: CALGELSASYLKLGGLIF
v_call: TRDV1; j_call: TRDJ1; cdr3_aa: CALGESPLGLGRTDKLIF
v_call: TRDV1; j_call: TRDJ1; cdr3_aa: CALGEAFLQRSYTDKLIF
v_call: TRDV1; j_call: TRDJ1; cdr3_aa: CALLPLVCNTDKLIF
v_call: TRDV1; j_call: TRDJ1; cdr3_aa: CARGEHHRAYSTGGPMYTDKLIF
v_call: TRDV1; j_call: TRDJ1; cdr3_aa: CALGGLGRACDKLIF
v_call: TRDV1; j_call: TRDJ1; cdr3_aa: CALGEQTPRNRRRLSELGLIF
v_call: TRDV1; j_call: TRDJ1; cdr3_aa: CALGEWGRFRGDTDKLIF
v_call: TRDV1; j_call: TRDJ1; cdr3_aa: CALGGGPFSYQGLGTHTDKLIF
v_call: TRDV1; j_call: TRDJ1; cdr3_aa: CALGEAEMALYTDKLIF
v_call: TRDV1; j_call: TRDJ1; cdr3_aa: CALGENVTCWVYTDKLIF
v_call: TRDV2; j_call: TRDJ1; cdr3_aa: CACCGISTDKPIF
v_call: TRDV1; j_call: TRDJ1; cdr3_aa: CALGRRPLLPFSYTDKLIF
v_call: TRDV1; j_call: TRDJ1; cdr3_aa: CALGEGTPTPGELAIDKLIF
v_call: TRDV1; j_call: TRDJ1; cdr3_aa: CALGELYCNLPDHTDKLIF
v_call: TRDV1; j_call: TRDJ1; cdr3_aa: CALGESLLGGPHTDKLIF
v_call: TRDV1; j_call: TRDJ1; cdr3_aa: CALGERILQGIRLHTDKLIF